One sample yielded the 10 T cell receptor beta chains listed below, sequenced in a study of CD8 T cells in Susac syndrome. The RNA, 0.5 to 1 ug, was put through reverse transcription using random hexamers. TCRdb analysed the immunoSEQ multiplex PCR reads with MiXCR anew, one entry per CDR3 protein. The data show some 130,000 distinct CDR3 sequences, around 85% seen once. Material for sequencing was CD8+ T cells from PBMCs. These receptors came from a human donor with multiple sclerosis.

This chain uses TRBV27 with TRBJ1-1; TRBD1 might be the D (5 bases). With 3 bases removed from V and 7 bases from J, the gap between germline ends came to 15 bases. Germline CDR1 reads MNHEY; CDR2 reads SMNVEV (reference sequence). This CDR3 spans 14 amino acids. CDR3 protein: CASSLIGAGVEAFF. Here the CDR3 DNA reads TGTGCCAGCAGTTTGATTGGGGCCGGGGTTGAAGCTTTCTTT.

V is TRBV6-1 and J is TRBJ1-1; D is perhaps TRBD1 (6 bases). CDR1 is MNHNS, CDR2 SASEGT, per germline. V was shortened by 2 bases and J by 1 base, with 11 bases between the two germline ends. The CDR3 spans 15 residues. As DNA, the CDR3 is TGTGCCAGCAGTGAATCGACAGGCTGGAACACTGAAGCTTTCTTT. Translation: CASSESTGWNTEAFF.

This clonotype showed up just a few times. This chain connects TRBV11-2 to TRBJ2-1, with TRBD2 matching 13 bases. In germline, CDR1 is SGHAT, CDR2 FQNNGV. The CDR3 totals 17 residues. Trimming took 5 bases from V and 0 from J; bases not matched to a gene: 4. CDR3 sequence (DNA): TGTGCCAGCAGCCCCTGGACTAGCGGGAGCTCCTACAATGAGCAGTTCTTC. This encodes CASSPWTSGSSYNEQFF.

This chain joins TRBV6-1 and TRBJ2-2; TRBD2 aligns across 14 bases. The V gene's germline CDR1 is MNHNS and CDR2 SASEGT. V shed 8 bases and J 1 base; nucleotides not matched to a gene: 6. The CDR3 spans 17 residues. The CDR3 here is CASEGLAGGVNTGELFF. The CDR3 coding sequence is TGTGCCAGCGAAGGACTAGCGGGGGGCGTGAACACCGGGGAGCTGTTTTTT.

The table lists this clonotype with a few counts. The chain combines TRBV5-6 with TRBJ1-1, with D unresolved. V was shortened by 0 bases and J by 3 bases, with 9 bases between the two germline ends. The V gene's germline CDR1 is SGHDT and CDR2 YYEEEE. The CDR3 is 14 amino acids. The CDR3 sequence is CASSLVPEDTEAFF. CDR3 bases: TGTGCCAGCAGCTTGGTTCCCGAGGACACTGAAGCTTTCTTT.

V is TRBV12-3 or TRBV12-4 and J is TRBJ2-4; TRBD2 might be the D (7 bases). V was trimmed by 0 bases and J by 2 bases, leaving 14 bases between them. The CDR3 runs to 17 residues. The CDR3 here is CASSLAGGRSPKNIQYF. CDR3 in DNA: TGTGCCAGCAGTTTAGCCGGGGGGCGCTCTCCCAAAAACATTCAGTACTTC.

The CDR3 nucleotides read TGTGCCAGCAGTTACGCTAGCAATCAGCCCCAGCATTTT. Residues: CASSYASNQPQHF. The chain combines TRBV27 with TRBJ1-5; the D is unclear. Trimming removed 4 bases from V and 0 bases from J, with 4 bases in between. This CDR3 is 13 amino acids long. Germline V gene sequence: CDR1 MNHEY, CDR2 SMNVEV (reference sequence).

The rearrangement uses TRBV20-1 and TRBJ2-1; TRBD2 matches at 11 bases. Unmatched junction bases numbered 15, after V lost 0 bases and J lost 14 bases. The CDR3 has 16 amino acids. Germline V gene sequence: CDR1 DFQATT, CDR2 SNEGSKA (reference sequence). The CDR3 loop is CSARDPTSGSLTGEFF. The CDR3 DNA sequence: TGCAGTGCTAGAGATCCCACTAGCGGGAGTTTAACGGGAGAGTTCTTC.

This chain connects TRBV14 to TRBJ1-2; maybe TRBD1 (6 bases). V gave up 4 bases and J gave up 2 bases, with 14 bases separating them. The CDR3 has 15 residues. Germline V gene sequence: CDR1 SGHDN, CDR2 FVKESK. In DNA, the CDR3 is TGTGCCAGCAGCCCTTACTTTACAGGGAACTATGGCTACACCTTC. Translating it yields CASSPYFTGNYGYTF.

This chain uses TRBV5-1 with TRBJ2-7; 9 bases map to TRBD2. The germline CDR1 and CDR2 sequences are SGHRS and YFSETQ. CDR3 length equals 17 residues. V lost 1 base, J lost 3 bases, and 11 bases stayed unmatched. The DNA of the CDR3 is TGCGCCAGCAGCTTGTTCATGGGACTAGCTGCCCTCTACGAGCAGTACGTC. Amino acids: CASSLFMGLAALYEQYV.